This T cell receptor (beta chain) was found in a study of molecular identifiers for immune sequencing clone quantification. V lost 6 bases to trimming and J lost 4 bases, with 16 bases between them. In germline, CDR1 is MDHEN, CDR2 SYDVKM. The CDR3 has 14 amino acids. In TCRdb, the PCR reads were re-called with MiXCR into one record per CDR3 protein. The sample consists of about 320,000 distinct CDR3 sequences, 20% to 25% of them appearing once. This clonotype was seen many times. The V and J genes are TRBV28 and TRBJ2-7; possible D gene TRBD1, 6 bases. This receptor was identified in a human donor in good health. Some libraries in this study had Jurkat cell RNA spiked in. Sequencing used naive CD8+ T cells from blood, with Jurkat cell RNA spiked in. Indicated subset: FACS-sorted CD8+CD4-CCR7+CD45RA+ naive T cells. The CDR3 spells CASSRRGRTYEQYF. The CDR3 coding sequence is TGTGCCAGCAGCCGCAGGGGCAGGACGTACGAGCAGTACTTC.